Listed here is a single T cell receptor beta chain. This clonotype appeared many times. Its cognate antigen has yet to be identified. There are no base qualities to consult, and no much larger clone falls within one base. The record originates from a study of breast tumors, draining lymph nodes, adjacent tissues (dated by TCRdb to about 2016). With regard to the full study: The study compared TCR beta repertoires across tumor, adjacent nontumor tissue and axillary lymph nodes from breast cancer patients. In human breast cancer, the study set out to assess how tumor, surrounding tissue and draining lymph node repertoires relate to one another and whether T cells might be exchanged between them. What the authors observed across the whole study: The similarity between tumor and nontumor tissue repertoires was significantly greater in luminal-like breast cancer than in basal-like breast cancer. Tumor T-cell repertoires showed less diversity than lymph node repertoires and more diversity than nontumor tissue repertoires, and tumor T-cell repertoires showed preferential V and J gene usage. The data were considered consistent with the idea that most tumor T cells come from the lymph node and then expand in tumor tissue. The conclusion that tumor T cells originate in lymph nodes was presented as consistent with a hypothesis rather than as directly demonstrated.

Adjacent samples consisted of nontumor breast tissue surrounding the tumor. Instrument used: Illumina HiSeq 2000. Multiplex PCR amplification was used to build the TCR beta chain libraries. High-throughput sequencing was used to analyze the amplified TCR beta chain products. TCRdb ran its own pipeline on the public reads, namely fastp trimming at Q25 and MiXCR clone calling, and kept in-frame beta chains. When rows share a CDR3 protein, they turn into one entry using the most common DNA and genes. For this sample the table gives tens of thousands of distinct CDR3 sequences, of which 68% were detected only once. More than 20% of the sample goes to the ten largest clones. What was sequenced was tumor-adjacent breast tissue. The TCR sequence derives from a female donor with breast cancer. Some clones in this sample may be carry-over from other donors' samples.

The DNA reads TGTGCCATCAGGGACAGCGATAAAAAAGAGACCCAGTACTTC. This sequence encodes CAIRDSDKKETQYF. The V gene is TRBV10-3 and the J gene is TRBJ2-5; TRBD1 is possibly the D segment (6 matching bases). CDR1 is given as ENHRY and CDR2 as SYGVKD, both from the germline V gene. The CDR3 spans 14 residues, from the cysteine through the phenylalanine. Only the CDR3 DNA is retained, 42 bases long and in frame from the first base. Cut back by 6 bases and 3 bases, the V and J ends lie 14 bases apart.